Following are 21 T cell receptor beta chains from one sample sequenced in a study of T cell responses to AZD1222 COVID-19 vaccine. Here immunoSEQ multiplex PCR was the method, and the copy in TCRdb shows in-frame clones only, minus some. This sample has around 120,000 clones, with approximately 92% found just once. The specimen comprised peripheral blood, sampled on day 0 of AZD1222 vaccination. Source of these receptors: an adult in good health.

V and J are TRBV7-2 and TRBJ2-2; D unresolved. Germline CDR1 and CDR2: SGHTA and FQGNSA. The V end was cut by 0 bases, the J end by 8 bases, with 13 bases between. The CDR3 contains 15 residues. The CDR3 nucleotides are TGTGCCAGCAGCTTAGCCGCAGGTGCTGAGGGGGAGCTGTTTTTT. Its protein product is CASSLAAGAEGELFF.

The chain recombines TRBV2 with TRBJ2-1; 7 positions match TRBD1. The CDR3 runs 12 residues. Germline assignment: CDR1 SNHLY and CDR2 FYNNEI. The V segment lost 10 bases and the J segment 6 bases; nucleotides outside the gene matches: 6. The CDR3 region has the DNA TGTGCCATCGCCGCAGGGGGCAATGAGCAGTTCTTC. Protein: CAIAAGGNEQFF.

This chain connects TRBV4-1 to TRBJ1-1, with TRBD1 matching 7 bases. Germline CDR1 reads MGHRA; CDR2 reads YSYEKL. CDR3 size: 15 residues. V lost 2 bases and J lost 12; bases outside the gene matches: 15. The CDR3 DNA is TGCGCCAGCAGCCAACTTGTGACAGGGCCCTCGAGGACTTTCTTT. This codes for CASSQLVTGPSRTFF.

The chain employs TRBV7-9 and TRBJ1-2; D call uncertain. Germline CDR1 SEHNR, CDR2 FQNEAQ (reference sequence). With 5 bases removed from V and 3 bases from J, the gap between germline ends came to 25 bases. The CDR3 totals 18 residues. The CDR3 loop is CASSPPRARSHTHYGYTF. CDR3 bases: TGTGCCAGCAGCCCCCCCCGGGCCAGGTCTCACACCCACTATGGCTACACCTTC.

The chain uses TRBV4-3 and TRBJ1-1; D uncertain. CDR3 length: 14 amino acids. The germline V gene has CDR1 LGHNA and CDR2 YSLEER. Trimming shortened V by 0 bases and J by 1 base, and 6 bases separated the two germline ends. CDR3 DNA: TGCGCCAGCAGCCAAGAGGCAGGGAACACTGAAGCTTTCTTT. It is translated as CASSQEAGNTEAFF.

The CDR3 nucleotides read TGTGCCAGCAGGGGGGTAGCGACGAACACCGGGGAGCTGTTTTTT. Translated, it gives CASRGVATNTGELFF. The chain has TRBV2 and TRBJ2-2; D possibly uses TRBD1 or TRBD2 (5 bases each). The germline V and J ends were trimmed by 6 bases and 0 bases, with 11 bases remaining between them. Looked up from germline, CDR1 is SNHLY and CDR2 is FYNNEI. The length of the CDR3 is 15 residues.

The chain employs TRBV3-1 (or the pseudogene TRBV3-2) and TRBJ1-5; 9 bases map to TRBD1. This CDR3 spans 16 amino acids. After removal of 4 bases from V and 2 bases from J, the junction contained 6 bases not matched to a gene. The germline CDR1 and CDR2 sequences are LGHDT and YNNKEL (reference sequence). In nucleotides, the CDR3 is TGTGCCAGCAGCCCCCGGACAGGGGACGGCAATCAGCCCCAGCATTTT. Its protein product is CASSPRTGDGNQPQHF.

This rearrangement joins TRBV4-1 to TRBJ1-1; D gene ambiguous. The germline CDR1 and CDR2 sequences are MGHRA and YSYEKL. Trimming pared 0 bases from V and 0 bases from J, leaving 5 bases between. The CDR3 length is 14 residues. CDR3 region: CASSQEGMNTEAFF. The DNA of the CDR3 is TGCGCCAGCAGCCAAGAAGGGATGAACACTGAAGCTTTCTTT.

The genes are TRBV28 and TRBJ1-5; tentative D call: TRBD1 (5 bases). V lost 7 bases, J lost 6 bases, and 10 bases lay in between. Germline V gene data show CDR1 as MDHEN and CDR2 as SYDVKM. This CDR3 has 12 residues. The CDR3 nucleotides read TGTGCCAGCACGGGCAGGGCTCAGCCCCAGCATTTT. Translated, it gives CASTGRAQPQHF.

This clone was seen once. The chain links TRBV9 to TRBJ1-2, with D uncertain. The CDR3 covers 15 residues. Trimming left V 4 bases short and J 5 bases short, with 18 bases between. Germline V CDR1 and CDR2: SGDLS, YYNGEE. The DNA of the CDR3 is TGTGCCAGCAGCTCCTCCCTTGTGAGGGAATATGGCTACACCTTC. It encodes CASSSSLVREYGYTF. The entire variable domain, with the rest obtained from reference TRBV9 and TRBJ1-2, is as follows: DSGVTQTPKHLITATGQRVTLRCSPRSGDLSVYWYQQSLDQGLQFLIQYYNGEERAKGNILERFSAQQFPDLHSELNLSSLELGDSALYFCASSSSLVREYGYTFGSGTRLTVV.

This clone was detected once. This chain links TRBV5-4 with TRBJ2-3; D not resolved. Germline V gene data show CDR1 as SGHNT and CDR2 as YYREEE (reference sequence). The CDR3 is 15 residues long. V lost 1 base and J 0 bases, leaving 9 bases between the germline ends. The CDR3 loop reads CASSLLSHSTDTQYF. In DNA form, the CDR3 reads TGTGCCAGCAGCTTGTTATCTCATAGCACAGATACGCAGTATTTT. Variable domain in full (rest from reference TRBV5-4 and TRBJ2-3): ETGVTQSPTHLIKTRGQQVTLRCSSQSGHNTVSWYQQALGQGPQFIFQYYREEENGRGNFPPRFSGLQFPNYSSELNVNALELDDSALYLCASSLLSHSTDTQYFGPGTRLTVL.

The chain employs TRBV15 and TRBJ2-1; 9 bases match TRBD2. Germline CDR1 reads LNHNV; CDR2 reads YYDKDF (reference sequence). Unmatched junction bases numbered 8, after V lost 0 bases and J lost 2 bases. CDR3 length: 18 residues. This chain's CDR3 is CATSRDDPLAGTYNEQFF. The CDR3 DNA reads TGTGCCACCAGCAGAGATGATCCCCTAGCGGGGACCTACAATGAGCAGTTCTTC.

This chain connects TRBV5-4 to TRBJ1-3; maybe TRBD1 (5 bases). CDR1 and CDR2 from the germline V gene are SGHNT and YYREEE (reference sequence). CDR3 length: 14 residues. Between the trimmed V and J ends, which lost 4 bases and 2 bases, there was a span of 10 bases. The CDR3 region is CASSPVGAGNTIYF. CDR3 sequence (DNA): TGTGCCAGCAGCCCCGTGGGGGCTGGAAACACCATATATTTT.

The J gene is TRBJ2-1, the V gene TRBV12-3 or TRBV12-4, with D hard to call. Trimming took off 4 bases at V and 6 bases at J, with 10 bases between the two ends. The CDR3 has 13 amino acids. This CDR3 is CASSWGHANEQFF. The CDR3 DNA reads as TGTGCCAGCAGTTGGGGTCATGCCAATGAGCAGTTCTTC.

The count of this clone is one. The J gene is TRBJ1-2, the V gene TRBV6-2 or TRBV6-3, with 8 bases that match TRBD1. The CDR3 is 13 residues long. Trimming at V came to 6 bases and at J to 4 bases, leaving 4 bases not matched to a gene. The germline CDR1 and CDR2 sequences are MNHEY and SVGEGT. The CDR3 region has the DNA TGTGCCAGCAGCTCCGACAGGGGCTATGGCTACACCTTC. Translating it yields CASSSDRGYGYTF.

This chain uses TRBV2 with TRBJ2-7; weak D call: TRBD2 (6 bases). V was pared by 3 bases and J by 9 bases, with 12 bases between. Germline values: CDR1 SNHLY, CDR2 FYNNEI. This CDR3 is built from 12 residues. For the CDR3, the DNA is TGTGCCAGCAGTGATGCGGGGCAAGGGCAGTACTTC. As protein: CASSDAGQGQYF.

The chain joins TRBV24-1 to TRBJ1-1; D gene ambiguous. The germline V gene encodes CDR1 KGHDR and CDR2 SFDVKD. Trimming left V 0 bases short and J 0 bases short, with 10 bases between. This CDR3 region has 16 residues. DNA of the CDR3: TGTGCCACCAGTGATTTGCTGCCGATTATGAACACTGAAGCTTTCTTT. Its translation: CATSDLLPIMNTEAFF.

On this clone: Other DNA sequences in the same sample also yield this CDR3. V usage is TRBV5-1 and J usage is TRBJ1-6; D might be TRBD1 (5 bases). In germline, CDR1 is SGHRS, CDR2 YFSETQ. This CDR3 region has 13 residues. V was trimmed by 2 bases and J by 9 bases, leaving 9 bases between them. In nucleotides, the CDR3 is TGCGCCAGCAGCTTAGGGGCCGGTTCACCCCTCCACTTT. Translating gives CASSLGAGSPLHF.

The chain couples TRBV9 to TRBJ1-3, with D hard to call. V lost 0 bases, J lost 0 bases, and 13 bases lay in between. The V gene's germline CDR1 is SGDLS and CDR2 YYNGEE. This CDR3 spans 17 amino acids. CDR3 bases: TGTGCCAGCAGCGTAGGTGACGGCAGCTTCTCTGGAAACACCATATATTTT. The encoded protein is CASSVGDGSFSGNTIYF.

The CDR3 DNA follows: TGTGCCAGCAGCGCAACAGGGGCGATTTACTACGAGCAGTACTTC. It codes for CASSATGAIYYEQYF. J is TRBJ2-7 and V is TRBV5-8; 7 nucleotides line up with TRBD1. The V and J ends lost 4 bases and 3 bases, in that order; junction bases with no gene match: 10. Germline V lookup: CDR1 SGHTS, CDR2 YDEGEE. CDR3 length equals 15 residues.

The chain links TRBV6-4 to TRBJ1-1; TRBD1 matches 9 bases. Germline lookup yields CDR1 MRHNA and CDR2 SNTAGT. The CDR3 is 13 amino acids. The ends lost 8 bases at V and 10 bases at J; junction bases unmatched: 11. This chain's CDR3 is CASAPRQGVSAFF. CDR3 sequence (DNA): TGTGCCAGCGCACCTAGACAGGGGGTGTCAGCTTTCTTT.